The 3 T cell receptor beta chains reported below all come from one sample, sequenced in a study of blood T cells in healthy people across ages (dated by TCRdb to the mid-2010s). The library was prepared using 5' RACE. For sequencing, an Illumina HiSeq 2500 was employed. A second about 7 to 11 cycle PCR used a sample-barcoded 5' primer and a J-beta primer mix. In TCRdb, the public reads were trimmed at Q25 with fastp and aligned with MiXCR, with productive beta chains retained. CDR3 protein sequences are deduplicated, and each keeps its most common genes and DNA. For this sample there are about 1.8 million distinct CDR3 sequences; less than 50% appear just once. The ten largest clones add up to 2% to 2.5% of the sample. The sequencing sample was made of blood. The receptors come from a woman aged 35 to 49 in good health.

The chain recombines TRBV27 with TRBJ1-2, with a tentative D call TRBD1 (5 bases). CDR3 length: 17 residues. CDR1 is MNHEY and CDR2 is SMNVEV in the germline V gene (reference sequence). Trimming cost V 6 bases and J 5 bases, with 25 bases left between them. Here the CDR3 DNA reads TGTGCCAGCAGCCCTCGGGGAGGGGCTTTCGAGGTATATGGCTACACCTTC. Amino acids: CASSPRGGAFEVYGYTF.

This clonotype has more than one count but fewer than ten. V is TRBV4-3 and J is TRBJ2-3; TRBD2 aligns across 7 bases. The CDR3 is 16 residues long. From germline, CDR1 is LGHNA and CDR2 YSLEER. V trimming: 0 bases; J trimming: 3 bases; junction bases outside the gene matches: 6. Written as DNA, the CDR3 is TGCGCCAGCAGCCAAGACCTAGCGGCGGGGACAGATACGCAGTATTTT. It codes for CASSQDLAAGTDTQYF.

This clonotype was counted a few times. The chain employs TRBV5-1 and TRBJ2-1, with D possibly matching TRBD1 (6 bases). The CDR3 contains 16 residues. Trimming cost V 5 bases and J 0 bases, with 15 bases left between them. CDR1 and CDR2 (germline): SGHRS, YFSETQ. CDR3 DNA: TGCGCCAGCAGTATAGGGGGTAAAAGCTCCTACAATGAGCAGTTCTTC. As protein: CASSIGGKSSYNEQFF.